This T cell receptor (beta chain) was profiled in a study of cytomegalovirus exposure and HLA in healthy donors. Overall study: The roughly 670 first-cohort repertoires and the 95 to 150 validation repertoires shared the same platform, a later analysis reported.

As regards this clone: The antigen is not known.

Assay used: immunoSEQ multiplex PCR; TCRdb lists only in-frame clones, some missing. The sample holds 150,000 to 200,000 clones; around 81% are singletons and the top ten take approximately 2.3%. Notes on the study in general: Researchers reported that a few CMV-associated chains were confirmed in vitro as CMV antigen-specific. According to a subsequent analysis, TCR clusters from the first cohort were inclined to appear together in the 130 or so validation repertoires. The study recorded 150 to 200 TCR beta chains that were cytomegalovirus-associated.

The CDR3 runs to 18 residues. Germline CDR1 LGHNA, CDR2 YSLEER. The trim removed 1 base at V and 3 bases at J, leaving 15 bases unmatched. Sample: PBMCs. This sequence was found in a man aged 25 to 40 in good health and CMV-seropositive. The chain has TRBV4-3 and TRBJ2-7, with TRBD1 matching 7 bases. CDR3 nucleotide sequence: TGCGCCAGCAGCCAAGCATGGGGACAGCAGATTTACCACTACGAGCAGTACTTC. It yields the protein CASSQAWGQQIYHYEQYF.